What follows describes a single T cell receptor (beta chain). Its matching antigen is unknown. The sample originates from a study of cytomegalovirus exposure and HLA in healthy donors. Study conclusions and caveats: A later look showed TCR association rates differing by HLA locus, highest for DRB1 and lowest for HLA-C.

Though nominally healthy at sampling, donors likely had unrecorded immune exposures. Germline CDR1 and CDR2: SGHAT and FQNNGV. Trimming removed 1 base from V and 1 base from J, with 7 bases in between. The CDR3 covers 14 residues. Researchers ran the PCR with 60 Vbeta and 13 Jbeta primers. Repertoires were generated with immunoSEQ multiplex PCR, while TCRdb's copy carries only in-frame clones and drops some. The table shows 160,000 or so clones, with around 73% occurring only once. Sequencing used PBMCs. The J gene is TRBJ1-1, the V gene TRBV11-2; TRBD1 might be the D (6 bases). The clonotype originates from a male donor in good health and CMV-seronegative. The CDR3 nucleotides are TGTGCCAGCAGCTTAGTACAGGGGAACACTGAAGCTTTCTTT. As protein: CASSLVQGNTEAFF.